One and the same sample provided the 19 T cell receptor beta chains below, sequenced in a study of T-cell reconstitution after alpha-beta-depleted transplantation in children. Unique molecular identifiers were built into the TCRbeta library. TCRdb reanalysed the PCR reads using MiXCR and keeps one entry per CDR3 protein. The table includes 450,000 to 700,000 distinct CDR3 sequences, approximately 30% detected once. Source: PBMCs, taken before TCRalphabeta/CD19-depleted stem cell transplant. Receptor source: a boy under two years old with Wiskott-Aldrich syndrome, due to receive a stem cell transplant.

V usage is TRBV5-1 and J usage is TRBJ2-3; 9 bases agree with TRBD2. Germline CDR1 SGHRS, CDR2 YFSETQ. V lost 1 base, J lost 0 bases, and 6 bases stayed unmatched. The CDR3 runs 17 residues. The CDR3 sequence: CASSLTLAGLSTDTQYF. In DNA form, the CDR3 reads TGCGCCAGCAGCTTGACACTAGCGGGTTTGAGCACAGATACGCAGTATTTT.

A few counts support this clonotype. The chain employs TRBV20-1 and TRBJ2-1; 12 nucleotides match TRBD2. Germline CDR1 reads DFQATT; CDR2 reads SNEGSKA (reference sequence). The V segment lost 5 bases and the J segment 7 bases; nucleotides outside the gene matches: 6. CDR3 length equals 14 residues. The CDR3: CSALAGGPLNEQFF. The CDR3 region has the DNA TGCAGTGCTCTAGCGGGAGGGCCTTTAAATGAGCAGTTCTTC.

This clonotype was detected a few times. The chain recombines TRBV10-1 with TRBJ2-7; D gene unclear. The V gene lost 0 bases and the J gene lost 6 bases, with 6 bases spanning the gap. CDR1 WNHNN and CDR2 SYGVQD come from the germline V gene (reference sequence). The CDR3 consists of 12 residues. CDR3 DNA sequence: TGCGCCAGCAGTGAGTCCATCGGCGAGCAGTACTTC. It translates to CASSESIGEQYF.

The CDR3 region is CASSLFSMNTEAFF. DNA of the CDR3: TGCGCCAGCAGCTTGTTCTCCATGAACACTGAAGCTTTCTTT. V usage is TRBV5-1 and J usage is TRBJ1-1, with D unclear. Germline V gene sequence: CDR1 SGHRS, CDR2 YFSETQ. Trimming shortened V by 1 base and J by 0 bases, and 7 bases separated the two germline ends. The CDR3 is 14 residues long.

CDR3 sequence: CAIRAGTGNEKLFF. Here the CDR3 DNA reads TGTGCCATCAGGGCGGGGACAGGGAATGAAAAACTGTTTTTT. The rearrangement joins TRBV10-3 to TRBJ1-4; 9 nucleotides line up with TRBD1. The germline CDR1 and CDR2 sequences are ENHRY and SYGVKD. Unmatched junction bases numbered 4, after V lost 6 bases and J lost 5 bases. The CDR3 consists of 14 residues.

This chain links TRBV2 with TRBJ2-3; no definite D call. The V gene lost 6 bases and the J gene lost 3 bases, with 13 bases spanning the gap. The germline V gene encodes CDR1 SNHLY and CDR2 FYNNEI. The CDR3 has 14 residues. This CDR3 is CASSITLRTDTQYF. The CDR3 bases are TGTGCCAGCAGCATTACGTTGCGTACAGATACGCAGTATTTT.

The genes are TRBV29-1 and TRBJ2-5; 9 positions agree with TRBD2. V lost 6 bases to trimming and J lost 5 bases; unmatched junction nucleotides: 7. The CDR3 has 13 amino acids. Germline values: CDR1 SQVTM, CDR2 ANQGSEA. This CDR3 reads CSVGGTSIETQYF. CDR3 nucleotide sequence: TGCAGCGTCGGCGGGACTAGCATTGAGACCCAGTACTTC.

The rearrangement uses TRBV5-1 and TRBJ2-7; no reliable D call. Germline CDR1 reads SGHRS; CDR2 reads YFSETQ. Trimming took off 0 bases at V and 5 bases at J, with 12 bases between the two ends. The CDR3 extends over 14 amino acids. CDR3 bases: TGCGCCAGCAGCTTGGGGACCTTTGGCCACGAGCAGTACTTC. Its translation is CASSLGTFGHEQYF.

This clonotype was detected only a few times. The gene calls are TRBV5-4 and TRBJ2-1; D possibly uses TRBD1 or TRBD2 (6 bases each). The V gene lost 0 bases and the J gene lost 6 bases, with 16 bases spanning the gap. The CDR3 is made up of 16 amino acids. From germline, CDR1 is SGHNT and CDR2 YYREEE (reference sequence). The CDR3 loop reads CASSLAMRLGGNEQFF. The CDR3 DNA reads TGTGCCAGCAGCTTGGCCATGCGACTAGGGGGCAATGAGCAGTTCTTC.

This clonotype was recorded only once. This chain links TRBV7-9 with TRBJ2-2; D may be TRBD1 or TRBD2 (6 bases each). The length of the CDR3 is 15 residues. Deletions cut 5 bases from V and 4 bases from J, with 14 bases between. CDR1 and CDR2 (germline): SEHNR, FQNEAQ (reference sequence). In DNA, the CDR3 is TGTGCCAGCAGCGCGAGGGGGGCGACCACCGGGGAGCTGTTTTTT. This codes for CASSARGATTGELFF.

This clonotype has only a few counts. V is TRBV6-1 and J is TRBJ2-1, with D possibly TRBD1 on 6 matching bases. The CDR3 length is 14 residues. Germline V CDR1 and CDR2: MNHNS, SASEGT. Trimming took off 7 bases at V and 4 bases at J, with 14 bases between the two ends. The CDR3 loop is CASKGTLDYNEQFF. Here the CDR3 DNA reads TGTGCCAGCAAAGGGACACTGGATTACAATGAGCAGTTCTTC.

This chain links TRBV6-2 or TRBV6-3 with TRBJ2-7; 8 positions agree with TRBD2. This CDR3 has 14 residues. The germline V gene encodes CDR1 MNHEY and CDR2 SVGEGT. V shed 6 bases, J shed 3 bases, and the junction held 7 bases outside the gene matches. The CDR3 DNA follows: TGTGCCAGCAGACACAGCGGGAGTGGCTACGAGCAGTACTTC. Protein product: CASRHSGSGYEQYF.

The V call is TRBV20-1, the J call TRBJ2-1, with D uncertain. Looked up from germline, CDR1 is DFQATT and CDR2 is SNEGSKA (reference sequence). The CDR3 consists of 11 residues. CDR3 sequence (DNA): TGCAGCCTCGCGGAAGGGAATGAGCAGTTCTTC. Translation gives CSLAEGNEQFF.

This clonotype occurred a few times. The J gene is TRBJ2-7, the V gene TRBV25-1; D is possibly TRBD1 (5 bases). This CDR3 has 15 amino acids. Germline CDR1 is MGHDK and CDR2 is SYGVNS. V was cut by 0 bases and J by 0 bases, with 9 bases left in between. This CDR3 reads CASSEYKGFSYEQYF. The CDR3 nucleotides are TGTGCCAGCAGTGAATACAAGGGGTTCTCCTACGAGCAGTACTTC.

The chain joins TRBV10-3 to TRBJ2-1; 8 nucleotides align to TRBD2. V trimming: 2 bases; J trimming: 10 bases; junction bases outside the gene matches: 10. The CDR3 sequence is 15 residues long. Germline V gene data show CDR1 as ENHRY and CDR2 as SYGVKD. The CDR3 region is CAISEVEREIGEQFF. Here the CDR3 DNA reads TGTGCCATCAGTGAGGTCGAGCGGGAGATAGGCGAGCAGTTCTTC.

This clonotype has only a few counts. V and J are TRBV28 and TRBJ1-5; 7 bases fit TRBD1. Looked up from germline, CDR1 is MDHEN and CDR2 is SYDVKM. The ends lost 5 bases at V and 0 bases at J; junction bases unmatched: 10. The CDR3 sequence is 17 residues long. This CDR3 is CASSRQGGKYSNQPQHF. In nucleotides, the CDR3 is TGTGCCAGCAGTCGACAGGGTGGTAAATATAGCAATCAGCCCCAGCATTTT.

The chain employs TRBV29-1 and TRBJ2-7; perhaps TRBD2 as D (5 bases). Trimming took 5 bases from V and 0 from J, leaving 14 bases between them. This CDR3 has 14 amino acids. CDR1 is SQVTM and CDR2 is ANQGSEA in the germline V gene. CDR3 protein: CSVRSAGFSYEQYF. The CDR3 coding sequence is TGCAGCGTTCGATCGGCGGGTTTCTCCTACGAGCAGTACTTC.

This clonotype was counted a few times. The chain recombines TRBV10-3 with TRBJ1-5, with D tentatively TRBD1 (5 bases). This CDR3 has 16 residues. CDR1 and CDR2 (germline): ENHRY, SYGVKD. Trimming pared 0 bases from V and 7 bases from J, leaving 16 bases between. In DNA form, the CDR3 reads TGTGCCATCAGTGAGTCTTCTTCCGGGAGGGGACAGCCCCAGCATTTT. Protein product: CAISESSSGRGQPQHF.

This clonotype came up a few times. The chain links TRBV27 to TRBJ1-5, with TRBD1 matching 10 bases. CDR1 MNHEY and CDR2 SMNVEV come from the germline V gene (reference sequence). This CDR3 is 16 amino acids long. V lost 5 bases, J lost 3 bases, and 7 bases stayed unmatched. The CDR3 here is CASSPRDRGFNQPQHF. CDR3 sequence (DNA): TGTGCCAGCAGTCCAAGGGACAGGGGTTTCAATCAGCCCCAGCATTTT.